These 29 T cell receptor beta chains originate from one sample sequenced in a study of T cells in Graves' hyperthyroidism and ophthalmopathy. The source material, RNA transcripts, was used to amplify TCR beta CDR3 regions. Using the HTBI primer set, a first-round RT-PCR was run on the TCR CDR3. TCRdb independently ran MiXCR on the multiplex PCR reads; one entry per CDR3 protein. Of over 500,000 distinct CDR3 sequences in the sample, less than 15% were seen once. The sample taken for sequencing was blood. Source of these receptors: a woman between 40 and 50 years old with Graves' hyperthyroidism.

This clonotype was seen repeatedly, ten times or more. This chain joins TRBV5-5 and TRBJ1-1; D is perhaps TRBD1 (6 bases). V was cut by 0 bases and J by 1 base, with 13 bases left in between. The CDR3 covers 16 residues. The germline V gene has CDR1 SGHKS and CDR2 YYEKEE (reference sequence). The CDR3 loop is CASSLAAGVGNTEAFF. For the CDR3, the DNA is TGTGCCAGCAGCTTGGCTGCAGGGGTTGGGAACACTGAAGCTTTCTTT.

This clonotype was picked up many times. The gene calls are TRBV28 and TRBJ2-7, with D possibly TRBD1 on 6 matching bases. The CDR3 spans 16 residues. Trimming stripped 2 bases from V and 10 bases from J, with 24 bases between. Germline V gene lookup returns CDR1 MDHEN and CDR2 SYDVKM. The CDR3 protein is CASSLPAAGENRGQYF. The CDR3 nucleotides are TGTGCCAGCAGTTTACCGGCGGCAGGGGAGAATAGAGGACAGTACTTC.

This clonotype has just a few counts. The CDR3 region has the DNA TGCAGTGCTAGCTCAAGAGCGTCGGAGTGGGCTTACAATGAGCAGTTCTTC. This sequence encodes CSASSRASEWAYNEQFF. The rearrangement uses TRBV20-1 and TRBJ2-1; D gene ambiguous. V lost 3 bases and J lost 4, with 22 bases in between. Germline V gene sequence: CDR1 DFQATT, CDR2 SNEGSKA (reference sequence). The CDR3 loop spans 17 amino acids.

The sample holds many counts of this clonotype. The chain combines TRBV6-1 with TRBJ2-1; TRBD2 is a possible D gene (6 bases). Germline CDR1 MNHNS, CDR2 SASEGT. Trimming cost V 5 bases and J 3 bases, with 17 bases left between them. This CDR3 has 16 amino acids. CDR3 DNA sequence: TGTGCCAGCAGTACCCAACGGGACTCGCACTACAATGAGCAGTTCTTC. It translates to CASSTQRDSHYNEQFF.

In its sample, this clonotype was seen many times. DNA for the CDR3: TGTGCCATCAGTGATCCGACCGGGACTAGCGGAGCCTACAATGAGCAGTTCTTC. Translation gives CAISDPTGTSGAYNEQFF. This chain links TRBV10-3 with TRBJ2-1; TRBD2 matches 11 bases. The CDR3 is made up of 18 amino acids. Germline CDR1 is ENHRY and CDR2 is SYGVKD. Trimming cost V 3 bases and J 2 bases; bases outside gene matches: 9.

Many counts were recorded for this clonotype. The genes are TRBV28 and TRBJ2-2; D uncertain. The V end was cut by 7 bases, the J end by 5 bases, with 11 bases between. CDR1 is MDHEN and CDR2 is SYDVKM in the germline V gene. The CDR3 totals 13 residues. CDR3 nucleotides: TGTGCCAGCACCCCGACCGCGACCGGGGAGCTGTTTTTT. It codes for CASTPTATGELFF.

This clonotype was seen many times. The CDR3 sequence: CSARVGSYGYTF. The CDR3 DNA sequence: TGCAGTGCTAGAGTCGGGTCCTATGGCTACACCTTC. J is TRBJ1-2 and V is TRBV20-1; D not certain. V was cut by 1 base and J by 4 bases, with 7 bases left in between. This CDR3 has 12 residues. Per germline, CDR1 DFQATT and CDR2 SNEGSKA (reference sequence).

This clonotype was detected ten times or more. This chain uses TRBV12-3 or TRBV12-4 with TRBJ2-5, with D hard to call. V was clipped by 3 bases and J by 2 bases, with 7 bases between them. This CDR3 is built from 13 residues. The CDR3 DNA sequence: TGTGCCAGCAGTTTGGGCTGGCAAGAGACCCAGTACTTC. Its translation is CASSLGWQETQYF.

This clonotype turned up a few times. The V gene is TRBV6-1, the J gene TRBJ1-5, with 12 bases identical to TRBD1. The CDR3 length is 15 residues. Germline V CDR1 and CDR2: MNHNS, SASEGT. V gave up 7 bases and J gave up 4 bases; unmatched junction bases: 5. The CDR3: CASNPGQGANQPQHF. CDR3 in DNA: TGTGCCAGCAACCCGGGACAGGGGGCGAATCAGCCCCAGCATTTT.

This clonotype has only a few counts. The V call is TRBV29-1, the J call TRBJ2-7, with a possible D match to TRBD2 (6 bases). Germline CDR1 reads SQVTM; CDR2 reads ANQGSEA. V shed 6 bases and J shed 2 bases, with 20 bases lying between them. The CDR3 totals 15 residues. Written as DNA, the CDR3 is TGCAGCGTAGATATACCGGGACTGACTACCTACGAGCAGTACTTC. This encodes CSVDIPGLTTYEQYF.

This clonotype was recorded at least ten times. This rearrangement joins TRBV20-1 to TRBJ2-2; 8 bases align to TRBD1. Per germline, CDR1 DFQATT and CDR2 SNEGSKA (reference sequence). The V and J ends lost 2 bases and 0 bases, in that order; junction bases with no gene match: 5. This CDR3 is 16 amino acids long. The CDR3 region is CSARKPGQANTGELFF. The CDR3 DNA reads as TGCAGTGCTAGAAAACCGGGACAGGCGAACACCGGGGAGCTGTTTTTT.

Ten or more counts support this clonotype. This chain joins TRBV10-2 and TRBJ1-6, with 8 bases lining up with TRBD1. Germline trimming cut 4 bases from V and 5 bases from J; bases unmatched to any gene: 4. The CDR3 spans 15 residues. From germline, CDR1 is WSHSY and CDR2 SAAADI. The CDR3 loop is CASSGGQGDNSPLHF. CDR3 sequence (DNA): TGCGCCAGCAGTGGCGGACAGGGTGATAATTCACCCCTCCACTTT.

V usage is TRBV28 and J usage is TRBJ2-2; D possibly corresponds to TRBD1 (5 bases). The V and J ends lost 6 bases and 6 bases respectively, with 11 bases between them. This CDR3 region has 13 residues. In germline, CDR1 is MDHEN, CDR2 SYDVKM. DNA for the CDR3: TGTGCCAGCAGAGAAGGGGTCCCCGGGGAGCTGTTTTTT. Its protein product is CASREGVPGELFF.

In this sample, this clonotype turned up many times. The chain carries TRBV14 and TRBJ2-1, with a tentative D call TRBD1 (5 bases). The CDR3 extends over 17 amino acids. CDR1 is SGHDN and CDR2 is FVKESK in the germline V gene. Trimming removed 1 base from V and 3 bases from J, with 16 bases in between. CDR3 amino acids: CASSQVSWGRDYNEQFF. CDR3 in DNA: TGTGCCAGCAGCCAAGTCTCGTGGGGCAGAGACTACAATGAGCAGTTCTTC.

This clonotype has a count of ten or more. The chain joins TRBV2 to TRBJ2-1; the D gene is possibly TRBD2 (6 bases). The CDR3 is 16 amino acids. Per the germline V gene, CDR1 is SNHLY and CDR2 is FYNNEI. Trimming removed 7 bases from V and 7 bases from J, with 23 bases in between. The CDR3 protein is CASNGGDPTGGNEQFF. CDR3 coding DNA: TGTGCCAGCAATGGTGGGGACCCGACCGGGGGAAATGAGCAGTTCTTC.

This clonotype has at least ten counts. The V and J genes are TRBV7-2 and TRBJ2-7; TRBD1 or TRBD2 may be the D gene (5 bases each). Germline CDR1 and CDR2: SGHTA and FQGNSA. The CDR3 has 13 residues. Trimming removed 4 bases at V and 7 bases at J, with 14 bases between. The CDR3 loop is CASSSGTLGEQYF. In nucleotides, the CDR3 is TGTGCCAGCAGCTCCGGGACCCTGGGGGAGCAGTACTTC.

This clonotype was observed at least ten times. The CDR3 coding sequence is TGTGCCAGCAGCCTCACAGGGGGCAAAAATGAAAAACTGTTTTTT. Its translation is CASSLTGGKNEKLFF. The chain combines TRBV7-9 with TRBJ1-4; TRBD1 agrees at 9 bases. CDR3 length: 15 residues. Per the germline V gene, CDR1 is SEHNR and CDR2 is FQNEAQ (reference sequence). The junction had 6 bases not matched to a gene; V was cut back by 5 bases and J by 5 bases. The full variable domain, in which reference TRBV7-9 and TRBJ1-4 provide the parts outside the CDR3, is DTGVSQNPRHKITKRGQNVTFRCDPISEHNRLYWYRQTLGQGPEFLTYFQNEAQLEKSRLLSDRFSAERPKGSFSTLEIQRTEQGDSAMYLCASSLTGGKNEKLFFGSGTQLSVL.

The J gene is TRBJ2-3, the V gene TRBV4-1; D is undetermined. The V end lost 0 bases, the J end lost 0 bases, and 10 bases lay between the germline ends. The germline V gene has CDR1 MGHRA and CDR2 YSYEKL. The CDR3 runs 16 residues. CDR3 sequence (DNA): TGCGCCAGCAGCCAAGATGGCGCTACTAGCACAGATACGCAGTATTTT. The encoded protein is CASSQDGATSTDTQYF.

The chain joins TRBV6-1 to TRBJ2-7; 7 nucleotides match TRBD2. Germline lookup yields CDR1 MNHNS and CDR2 SASEGT. The CDR3 totals 14 residues. J lost 2 bases, V lost 5 bases, and 6 bases had no gene match. In DNA form, the CDR3 reads TGTGCCAGCAGTACCGGGGGGTACCCCTACGAGCAGTACTTC. Amino acids: CASSTGGYPYEQYF.

This clonotype appeared many times. The chain joins TRBV12-3 or TRBV12-4 to TRBJ1-2; D gene unclear. The V and J ends lost 6 bases and 4 bases respectively, with 9 bases between them. The CDR3 has 12 amino acids. In DNA form, the CDR3 reads TGTGCCAGCAGAGGACGTTTCTATGGCTACACCTTC. Translated: CASRGRFYGYTF.

The chain couples TRBV29-1 to TRBJ2-4; D is uncertain. The V and J ends lost 4 bases and 0 bases respectively, with 4 bases between them. The germline V gene has CDR1 SQVTM and CDR2 ANQGSEA. This CDR3 region has 12 residues. The CDR3 sequence is CSVALAKNIQYF. As DNA, the CDR3 is TGCAGCGTTGCACTAGCCAAAAACATTCAGTACTTC.

Of note for this clonotype: A single base separates this from a much larger clone, so it may be a read error. The rearrangement links TRBV6-1 to TRBJ2-7; 8 positions match TRBD2. The length of the CDR3 is 18 residues. With V trimmed by 4 bases and J by 6 bases, 20 bases remained unmatched. Germline lookup yields CDR1 MNHNS and CDR2 SASEGT. CDR3 in amino acids: CASSASRSVSGECFEQYF. CDR3 in DNA: TGTGCCAGCAGTGCGTCACGCTCGGTTAGCGGGGAATGCTTCGAGCAGTACTTC.

The chain carries TRBV3-1 and TRBJ2-7; the match to TRBD2 covers 8 bases. This CDR3 is 14 amino acids long. The V gene end was trimmed by 1 base and the J gene end by 2 bases; junction bases not matched to a gene: 1. Germline V gives CDR1 LGHDT, CDR2 YNNKEL (reference sequence). The DNA for the CDR3 is TGTGCCAGCAGCCAAGTTAGCGGGGCCTACGAGCAGTACTTC. Protein product: CASSQVSGAYEQYF.

This clonotype came up many times. The rearrangement links TRBV29-1 to TRBJ2-1, with D possibly being TRBD1 (5 bases). V was shortened by 4 bases and J by 8 bases, with 9 bases between the two germline ends. This CDR3 comprises 11 residues. Germline assignment: CDR1 SQVTM and CDR2 ANQGSEA. CDR3 amino acids: CSVGGVDEQFF. The CDR3 region has the DNA TGCAGCGTTGGGGGCGTCGATGAGCAGTTCTTC.

This clonotype was recorded at least ten times. This chain's CDR3 is CASSEALGQVGPQHF. The CDR3 DNA follows: TGTGCCAGCAGTGAAGCGCTTGGGCAGGTAGGACCCCAGCATTTT. The rearrangement joins TRBV2 to TRBJ1-5, with no clear D. Germline assignment: CDR1 SNHLY and CDR2 FYNNEI. Trimming removed 0 bases at V and 10 bases at J, with 16 bases between. CDR3 size: 15 residues.

This clonotype was counted a few times. The chain uses TRBV15 and TRBJ2-1; no clear D. The V end was cut by 1 base, the J end by 2 bases, with 6 bases between. Germline V gene lookup returns CDR1 LNHNV and CDR2 YYDKDF (reference sequence). This CDR3 spans 14 amino acids. The CDR3 reads CATSRGTAYNEQFF. Written as DNA, the CDR3 is TGTGCCACCAGCAGAGGGACCGCCTACAATGAGCAGTTCTTC.

This clonotype was seen at least ten times. The chain couples TRBV20-1 to TRBJ2-7, with 7 bases lining up with TRBD2. Per the germline V gene, CDR1 is DFQATT and CDR2 is SNEGSKA (reference sequence). This CDR3 is built from 13 residues. With 5 bases clipped from V and 0 bases from J, the junction kept 4 bases outside the gene matches. CDR3 sequence (DNA): TGCAGTGCTCCTCGGGACTACTCCTACGAGCAGTACTTC. Encoded protein: CSAPRDYSYEQYF.

The chain employs TRBV5-4 and TRBJ2-3, with D possibly matching TRBD2 (5 bases). Germline V gives CDR1 SGHNT, CDR2 YYREEE (reference sequence). The CDR3 contains 17 residues. Trimming pared 5 bases from V and 0 bases from J, leaving 19 bases between. Here the CDR3 reads CASSSLNTGSSTDTQYF. The CDR3 DNA follows: TGTGCCAGCAGTTCCTTAAACACGGGGTCTAGCACAGATACGCAGTATTTT.

The sample holds many counts of this clonotype. The gene calls are TRBV27 and TRBJ1-2; D ambiguous. Germline values: CDR1 MNHEY, CDR2 SMNVEV (reference sequence). V was cut by 6 bases and J by 4 bases, with 12 bases left in between. The CDR3 length is 13 residues. The CDR3 bases are TGTGCCAGCAGCCGGACTCCTTCCTATGGCTACACCTTC. Amino acid sequence: CASSRTPSYGYTF.